This T cell receptor (beta chain) was identified during a study of blood T cells in healthy people across ages. Study-wide points: It was found that TCR beta diversity correlated strongly with the percentage of naive T cells. Total diversity from one million sequenced T cells was likely underestimated.

A second PCR, run for about 6 to 11 cycles, used a sample-barcoded 5' primer plus a J-beta primer mix. TCRdb re-called the 5' RACE reads with MiXCR, one entry per CDR3 protein. The sample contains hundreds of thousands of distinct CDR3 sequences, roughly 47% of which appear only once. Points on this clonotype: What it binds is unknown.

Per germline, CDR1 SGHTA and CDR2 FQGNSA. This CDR3 comprises 14 residues. V gave up 5 bases and J gave up 5 bases, with 15 bases separating them. Around 10 milliliters was the volume of peripheral blood drawn from each donor. The receptor was isolated from a woman in her fifties or sixties in good health. The chain recombines TRBV7-2 with TRBJ2-5; D is possibly TRBD1 (6 bases). Input material: blood. The CDR3 loop is CASSRRQAYETQYF. In nucleotides, the CDR3 is TGTGCCAGCAGCCGGAGACAGGCATATGAGACCCAGTACTTC.